This T cell receptor (beta chain) was identified in a study of blood T cell repertoires in COVID-19. Background on the study: Acute-phase and convalescent COVID-19 samples originated in the United States, Italy and Spain. PBMCs, B-cell-depleted T cells, or T cells provided the cDNA or gDNA that made up the material.

Per the original methods: Reference gene primer amplification gave nucleated cell count estimates. Generated by immunoSEQ multiplex PCR, the TCRdb table keeps only in-frame clones and is missing some. The DNA was the basis for D and trimming; V, J and clone size are from that table. Of approximately 170,000 clones listed, 85% to 90% are singletons. Sequenced input: peripheral blood. The sequence came from an elderly woman in a cohort sampled during active or convalescent COVID-19.

The CDR3 DNA sequence: TGTGCCAGCAGCCCCGGTCTGGGACAAAGGGGAACGGGTTACAATGAGCAGTTCTTC. This codes for CASSPGLGQRGTGYNEQFF. This chain uses TRBV9 with TRBJ2-1; weak D call: TRBD1 (6 bases). The CDR3 is 19 amino acids. Trimming removed 4 bases from V and 4 bases from J, with 27 bases in between. Germline CDR1 is SGDLS and CDR2 is YYNGEE.